This T cell receptor beta chain was recorded in a study of memory CD8 T cells in hepatitis C reinfection. About the research overall: After reinfection, a couple of primary-infection resolvers became chronically infected. Reinfection meant HCV RNA positivity after two negatives ≥60 days apart. Study observations and caveats: About five donors were too few for definitive public clonotype conclusions.

Regarding time point: pre-reinfection, 55 to 20 weeks before reinfection detection. No in vitro expansion preceded TCR sequencing of the sorted cells. The method was immunoSEQ multiplex PCR; TCRdb's version includes in-frame clones alone and lacks a portion of them. The table includes 50,000 or so clones, 89% detected once. Concerning this clone: What it recognizes is unknown.

This CDR3 is built from 14 residues. CDR1 is SGHVS, CDR2 FNYEAQ, per germline. V dropped 0 bases and J dropped 1 base, with 5 bases sitting between them. This chain joins TRBV7-6 and TRBJ2-3; possibly TRBD2 for D (5 bases). The receptor was isolated from a young man with hepatitis C virus infection. Sequencing was done on a sample of naive CD8+ T cells sorted from blood. The CDR3 DNA reads as TGTGCCAGCAGCTTAGCTAGCGGCACAGATACGCAGTATTTT. Encoded protein: CASSLASGTDTQYF. The full variable domain, in which reference TRBV7-6 and TRBJ2-3 provide the parts outside the CDR3, is GAGVSQSPRYKVTKRGQDVALRCDPISGHVSLYWYRQALGQGPEFLTYFNYEAQQDKSGLPNDRFSAERPEGSISTLTIQRTEQRDSAMYRCASSLASGTDTQYFGPGTRLTVL.